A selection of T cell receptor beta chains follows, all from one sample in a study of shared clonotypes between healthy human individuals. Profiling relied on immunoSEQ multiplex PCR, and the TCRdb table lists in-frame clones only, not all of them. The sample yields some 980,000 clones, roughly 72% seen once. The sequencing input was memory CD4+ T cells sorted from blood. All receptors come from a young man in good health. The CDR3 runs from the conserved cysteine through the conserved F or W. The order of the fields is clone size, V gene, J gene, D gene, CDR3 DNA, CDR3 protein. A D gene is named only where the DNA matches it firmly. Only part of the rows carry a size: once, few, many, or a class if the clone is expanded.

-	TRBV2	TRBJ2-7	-	TGTGCCAGCAGGGGGCAGGGTGCCTACGAGCAGTACTTC	CASRGQGAYEQYF
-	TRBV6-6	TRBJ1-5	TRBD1	TGTGCCAGCAGTTACTCGGCGACAGGGATCAATCAGCCCCAGCATTTT	CASSYSATGINQPQHF
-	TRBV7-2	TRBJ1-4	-	TGTGCCAGCAGCCCAAACCCGGGACACGTTAATGAAAAACTGTTTTTT	CASSPNPGHVNEKLFF
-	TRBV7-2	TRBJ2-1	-	TGTGCCAGCAGCCTATCTTGGGGCTCCTACAATGAGCAGTTCTTC	CASSLSWGSYNEQFF
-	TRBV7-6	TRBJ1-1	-	TGTGCCAGCAGCTCCGGGGGGGTGCCGGGACAAAAGACTTTCTTT	CASSSGGVPGQKTFF
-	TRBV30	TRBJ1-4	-	TGTGCCTGGAGTGCGGGGGGGTCTAATGAAAAACTGTTTTTT	CAWSAGGSNEKLFF
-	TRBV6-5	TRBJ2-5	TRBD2	TGTGCCAGCAGTTATGCTAGCGGGAGAGGTCAAGAGACCCAGTACTTC	CASSYASGRGQETQYF
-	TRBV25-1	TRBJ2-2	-	TGTGCCAGCAGTGTGGAACTCTACACCGGGGAGCTGTTTTTT	CASSVELYTGELFF
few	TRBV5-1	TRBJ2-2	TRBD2	TGCGCCAGCAGCTTACTAGCGCGGCAGGGCCCCGGGGAGCTGTTTTTT	CASSLLARQGPGELFF
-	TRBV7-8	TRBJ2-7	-	TGTGCCAGCAGCTTCCGGGACACCAGGCGCGAGCAGTACTTC	CASSFRDTRREQYF
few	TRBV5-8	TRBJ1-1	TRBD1	TGTGCCAGCAGAGAATACAGGGGCGGATACACTGAAGCTTTCTTT	CASREYRGGYTEAFF
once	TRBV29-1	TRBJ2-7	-	TGCAGCGTTGCCCTTCAAAGCTCCTACGAGCAGTACTTC	CSVALQSSYEQYF
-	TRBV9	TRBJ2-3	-	TGTGCCAGCAGCGTATACGTCACAGATACGCAGTATTTT	CASSVYVTDTQYF
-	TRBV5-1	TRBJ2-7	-	TGCGCCAGCAGCTCAGGACTGTCCTACGAGCAGTACTTC	CASSSGLSYEQYF
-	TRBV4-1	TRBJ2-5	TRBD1	TGCGCCAGCAGCCAAGCTCTAACAGGGGGAGAGACCCAGTACTTC	CASSQALTGGETQYF
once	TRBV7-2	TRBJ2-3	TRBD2	TGTGCCAGCAGCTTAGAGGGGACTAGCGGGATAGATACGCAGTATTTT	CASSLEGTSGIDTQYF
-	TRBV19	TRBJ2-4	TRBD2	TGTGCCAGTAGTAGGTCTAGCGGGAATGGGGGTTGGTCGGACATTCAGTACTTC	CASSRSSGNGGWSDIQYF
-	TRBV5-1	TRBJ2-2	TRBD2	TGCGCCAGCAGCTTAGCGGGAGAGAACACCGGGGAGCTGTTTTTT	CASSLAGENTGELFF
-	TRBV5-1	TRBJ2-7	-	TGCGCCAGCAGCTTGGGGGGGACGGCACACCAGCAGTACTTC	CASSLGGTAHQQYF
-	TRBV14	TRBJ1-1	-	TGTGCCAGCAGCAAGGCAGGGGCCAACACTGAAGCTTTCTTT	CASSKAGANTEAFF
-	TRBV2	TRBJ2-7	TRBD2	TGTGCCAGCAGTGAATCTAGCGGGGGGCCCTACGAGCAGTACTTC	CASSESSGGPYEQYF
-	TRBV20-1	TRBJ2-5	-	TGCAGTGCTACAGGGAAAGAGACCCAGTACTTC	CSATGKETQYF
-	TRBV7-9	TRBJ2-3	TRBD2	TGTGCCAGCAGCTTCGGGACTAGCGGCCCCACAGATACGCAGTATTTT	CASSFGTSGPTDTQYF
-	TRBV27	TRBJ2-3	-	TGTGCCAGCAGCCCTCTGGGGGGTCACACAGATACGCAGTATTTT	CASSPLGGHTDTQYF
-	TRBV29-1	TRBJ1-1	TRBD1	TGCAGCGCCCTCTCCGGGACAGGGGGGATTGAAGCTTTCTTT	CSALSGTGGIEAFF
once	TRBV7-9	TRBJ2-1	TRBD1	TGTGCCAGCAGCTTCCAGGGGGCTGGTGAGCAGTTCTTC	CASSFQGAGEQFF
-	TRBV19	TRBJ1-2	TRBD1	TGTGCCAGTAGTAGACAGGGGATGGATGGCTACACCTTC	CASSRQGMDGYTF
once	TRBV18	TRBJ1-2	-	TGTGCCAGCTCACCCGAGCAGGGTGGCTACACCTTC	CASSPEQGGYTF
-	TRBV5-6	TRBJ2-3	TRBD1	TGTGCCAGCAGCGGAAGGACAGGGAGCACAGATACGCAGTATTTT	CASSGRTGSTDTQYF
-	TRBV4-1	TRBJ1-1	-	TGCGCCAGCAGCCAAGTCGGAAATTCCCTTTTCTTT	CASSQVGNSLFF
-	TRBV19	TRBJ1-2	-	TGTGCCAGTAGTATAGATAGGAACAGCGCATTCTATGGCTACACCTTC	CASSIDRNSAFYGYTF
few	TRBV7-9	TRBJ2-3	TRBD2	TGTGCCAGCAGCCTAAATCCCCCGGGACTAGCTTTTGGAGATACGCAGTATTTT	CASSLNPPGLAFGDTQYF
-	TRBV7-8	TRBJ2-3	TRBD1	TGTGCCAGCAGCTTACGGGACAGGACCACAGATACGCAGTATTTT	CASSLRDRTTDTQYF
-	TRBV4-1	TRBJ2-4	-	TGCGCCAGCAGCCAAGAACCGGGACTAGCCAAAAACATTCAGTACTTC	CASSQEPGLAKNIQYF
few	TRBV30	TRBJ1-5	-	TGTGCCTGGACAGAGGGGAATAGCAATCAGCCCCAGCATTTT	CAWTEGNSNQPQHF
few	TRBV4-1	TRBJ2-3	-	TGCGCCAGCAGCCAAGCGGGATTCTCTAGCACAGATACGCAGTATTTT	CASSQAGFSSTDTQYF
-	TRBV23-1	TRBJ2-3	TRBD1	TGCGCCAGCGGTCGACAGGGGAAGATTGGAGATACGCAGTATTTT	CASGRQGKIGDTQYF
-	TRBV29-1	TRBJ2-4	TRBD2	TGCAGCGTTGAAGAAGCGGGAGGGAAAAACATTCAGTACTTC	CSVEEAGGKNIQYF
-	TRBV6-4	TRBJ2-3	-	TGTGCCAGCAGTGCTCAGGCAGGAAGCACAGATACGCAGTATTTT	CASSAQAGSTDTQYF
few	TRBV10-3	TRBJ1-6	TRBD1	TGTGCCATCGGACAGGGGGGAGGAGATTCACCCCTCCACTTT	CAIGQGGGDSPLHF
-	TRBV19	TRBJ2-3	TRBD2	TGTGCCAGCTCTGCTGCTAGCGGAAGCACAGATACGCAGTATTTT	CASSAASGSTDTQYF
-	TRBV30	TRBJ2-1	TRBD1	TGTGCCTGGATCCCTTCAGGGGGCGGGTACAATGAGCAGTTCTTC	CAWIPSGGGYNEQFF
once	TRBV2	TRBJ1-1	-	TGTGCCAGCGTCGGGGGGAGACTGAACACTGAAGCTTTCTTT	CASVGGRLNTEAFF
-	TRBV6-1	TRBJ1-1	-	TGTGCCAGCAGTGTAAAGGGGGGAGGCACTGAAGCTTTCTTT	CASSVKGGGTEAFF